The 15 T cell receptor beta chains in this list originate from one sample, sequenced in a study of blood T cell repertoires in COVID-19. The repertoire was sequenced with immunoSEQ multiplex PCR; TCRdb's copy has only in-frame clones and lacks some. The table records nearly 250,000 clones, around four fifths of them present only once. The sample consisted of peripheral blood. The receptors derive from an elderly woman with acute or convalescent COVID-19.

This chain links TRBV24-1 with TRBJ2-1, with D perhaps matching TRBD1 (6 bases). This CDR3 is 14 amino acids long. Germline lookup yields CDR1 KGHDR and CDR2 SFDVKD. Trimming pared 4 bases from V and 6 bases from J, leaving 12 bases between. The chain's CDR3 is CATSDPTGFNEQFF. The CDR3 nucleotides are TGTGCCACCAGTGACCCCACAGGGTTCAATGAGCAGTTCTTC.

V gene TRBV2 combines with J gene TRBJ2-5; 8 bases agree with TRBD2. Germline CDR1 and CDR2: SNHLY and FYNNEI. V shed 6 bases, J shed 0 bases, and the junction held 0 bases outside the gene matches. The CDR3 runs 13 residues. CDR3 sequence: CASSGGDQETQYF. CDR3 DNA: TGTGCCAGCAGCGGGGGGGACCAAGAGACCCAGTACTTC.

This sequence joins TRBV7-2 and TRBJ2-1; 7 positions match TRBD2. CDR1 and CDR2 (germline): SGHTA, FQGNSA. CDR3 size: 14 residues. V lost 5 bases to trimming and J lost 4 bases; unmatched junction nucleotides: 5. CDR3 sequence reads: CASSPAGLYNEQFF. CDR3 DNA sequence: TGTGCCAGCAGCCCAGCGGGACTTTACAATGAGCAGTTCTTC.

This clone was picked up a small number of times. The chain is built from TRBV5-6 and TRBJ2-1; 16 positions match TRBD2. The J segment lost 8 bases and the V segment lost 3 bases, leaving 11 bases of the junction unmatched. The CDR3 has 18 amino acids. The germline V gene encodes CDR1 SGHDT and CDR2 YYEEEE. The CDR3 coding sequence is TGTGCCAGCAGCTCGCGAGGGACTAGCGGGAGGGCCTTGGATGAGCAGTTCTTC. It yields the protein CASSSRGTSGRALDEQFF.

Only a few counts were recorded for this clone. This sequence joins TRBV7-5 and TRBJ1-2; no check of the table's D call, TRBD1, against the DNA was made. TRBV7-5 is a documented pseudogene. The CDR3 has 19 amino acids. The CDR3 DNA is TGTGTCAGAACCCAAACTAGGGGCAGGGGCCGTACTATTAACTATGGCTACACCTTC. Translated: CVRTQTRGRGRTINYGYTF.

The chain links TRBV7-2 to TRBJ1-4, with D possibly TRBD1 on 6 matching bases. Trimming removed 0 bases from V and 4 bases from J, with 12 bases in between. The CDR3 totals 16 residues. From germline, CDR1 is SGHTA and CDR2 FQGNSA. CDR3 nucleotides: TGTGCCAGCAGCTTAGCGGGGGGGCTGGATAATGAAAAACTGTTTTTT. As protein: CASSLAGGLDNEKLFF.

The chain joins TRBV7-3 to TRBJ2-3; D might be TRBD2 (6 bases). Between the trimmed V and J ends, which lost 0 bases and 5 bases, there was a span of 6 bases. Germline loops: CDR1 SGHTA, CDR2 FQGTGA. The CDR3 consists of 13 residues. The CDR3 DNA reads TGTGCCAGCAGCTTAACGGGGGGAGATACGCAGTATTTT. The encoded protein is CASSLTGGDTQYF.

This chain connects TRBV5-4 to TRBJ1-3; tentatively, D is TRBD1 (6 bases). The ends were cut back, 1 base at V and 2 bases at J, with 16 bases in the middle. The CDR3 consists of 17 residues. Germline values: CDR1 SGHNT, CDR2 YYREEE (reference sequence). The CDR3 here is CASSLWELQGTGNTIYF. The CDR3 bases are TGTGCCAGCAGCTTGTGGGAATTACAGGGTACTGGAAACACCATATATTTT.

The rearrangement joins TRBV7-3 to TRBJ1-1; D uncertain. This CDR3 region has 13 residues. Trimming left V 0 bases short and J 5 bases short, with 7 bases between. Germline V gives CDR1 SGHTA, CDR2 FQGTGA. CDR3 coding DNA: TGTGCCAGCAGCTTAACTGCTCAGACTGAAGCTTTCTTT. Its translation is CASSLTAQTEAFF.

This chain connects TRBV28 to TRBJ2-7, with 10 bases that match TRBD1. J gave up 6 bases and V 1 base, and 6 bases lay outside the gene matches. The CDR3 has 15 residues. CDR1 is MDHEN, CDR2 SYDVKM, per germline. In DNA, the CDR3 is TGTGCCAGCAGTTTATCCGGGACAGGGGAGACCGAGCAGTACTTC. Its translation is CASSLSGTGETEQYF.

This rearrangement joins TRBV6-5 to TRBJ2-7, with D hard to call. The CDR3 length is 14 residues. V dropped 0 bases and J dropped 0 bases, with 6 bases sitting between them. Per germline, CDR1 MNHEY and CDR2 SVGAGI. The chain's CDR3 is CASSYSEYSYEQYF. In DNA, the CDR3 is TGTGCCAGCAGTTACTCAGAGTACTCCTACGAGCAGTACTTC.

This sequence joins TRBV9 and TRBJ2-3; D ambiguous. The germline V gene encodes CDR1 SGDLS and CDR2 YYNGEE. The CDR3 consists of 14 residues. V lost 2 bases and J lost 0, with 7 bases in between. The CDR3: CASSVSPSTDTQYF. For the CDR3, the DNA is TGTGCCAGCAGCGTGAGCCCTAGCACAGATACGCAGTATTTT.

This clone was found a few times. This chain uses TRBV7-9 with TRBJ2-1; 8 bases align to TRBD2. The CDR3 has 13 residues. Germline V gives CDR1 SEHNR, CDR2 FQNEAQ (reference sequence). J lost 10 bases, V lost 3 bases, and 5 bases had no gene match. As DNA, the CDR3 is TGTGCCAGCAGCTTTATTAGCGGGGCCGAGCAGTTCTTC. The encoded protein is CASSFISGAEQFF. The full variable domain, rest sourced from reference TRBV7-9 and TRBJ2-1, is DTGVSQNPRHKITKRGQNVTFRCDPISEHNRLYWYRQTLGQGPEFLTYFQNEAQLEKSRLLSDRFSAERPKGSFSTLEIQRTEQGDSAMYLCASSFISGAEQFFGPGTRLTVL.

The chain combines TRBV6-4 with TRBJ2-1, with 11 bases identical to TRBD2. J was trimmed by 13 bases and V by 4 bases; bases with no gene match: 15. CDR3 length equals 16 residues. Germline loops: CDR1 MRHNA, CDR2 SNTAGT. The chain's CDR3 is CASSATTSGAPLPQFF. DNA of the CDR3: TGTGCCAGCAGTGCCACGACTAGCGGGGCTCCCTTACCCCAGTTCTTC.

The J gene is TRBJ2-5, the V gene TRBV30; no reliable D call. Germline V gives CDR1 GTSNPN, CDR2 SVGIG (reference sequence). V dropped 4 bases and J dropped 6 bases, with 12 bases sitting between them. The CDR3 runs 12 residues. This CDR3 is CAWTPGPQTQYF. CDR3 DNA sequence: TGTGCCTGGACCCCTGGGCCCCAGACCCAGTACTTC.